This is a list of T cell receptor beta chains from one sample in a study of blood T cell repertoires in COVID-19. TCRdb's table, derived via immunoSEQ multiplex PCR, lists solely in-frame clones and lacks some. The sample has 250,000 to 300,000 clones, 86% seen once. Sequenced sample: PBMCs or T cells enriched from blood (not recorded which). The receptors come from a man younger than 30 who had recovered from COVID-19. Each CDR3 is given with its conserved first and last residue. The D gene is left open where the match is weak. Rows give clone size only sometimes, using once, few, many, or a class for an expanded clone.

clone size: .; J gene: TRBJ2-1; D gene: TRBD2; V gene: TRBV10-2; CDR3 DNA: TGCGCCAGCAGTAAACTCGGGACTAGCGGCTACAATGAGCAGTTCTTC; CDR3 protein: CASSKLGTSGYNEQFF
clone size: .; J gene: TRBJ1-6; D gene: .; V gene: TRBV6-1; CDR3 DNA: TGTGCCAGCAGTGACAGGGGTTCACCCCTCCACTTT; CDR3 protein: CASSDRGSPLHF
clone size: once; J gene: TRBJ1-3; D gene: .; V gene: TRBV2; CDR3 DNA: TGTGCCAGCAGACAGGGTGCCGGAAACACCATATATTTT; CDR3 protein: CASRQGAGNTIYF
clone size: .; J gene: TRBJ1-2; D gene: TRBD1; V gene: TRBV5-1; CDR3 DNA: TGCGCCAGCGCGACAGGGACAGGTGGCTACACCTTC; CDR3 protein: CASATGTGGYTF
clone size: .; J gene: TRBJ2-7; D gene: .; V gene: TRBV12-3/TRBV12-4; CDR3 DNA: TGTGCCAGCAGTTCCGGCTACGAGCAGTACTTC; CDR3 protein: CASSSGYEQYF
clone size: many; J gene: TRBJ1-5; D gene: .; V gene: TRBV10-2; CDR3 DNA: TGCGCCAGCAGTGAGCTTAACAGTAATCAGCCCCAGCATTTT; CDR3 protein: CASSELNSNQPQHF
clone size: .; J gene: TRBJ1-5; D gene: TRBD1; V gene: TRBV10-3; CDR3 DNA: TGTGCCATCAGTGAAACATCGGGACAGGCCAACAATCAGCCCCAGCATTTT; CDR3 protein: CAISETSGQANNQPQHF
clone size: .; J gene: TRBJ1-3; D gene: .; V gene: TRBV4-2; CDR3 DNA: TGTGCCAGCAGCCAAGATTTGAGAATTTCTGGAAACACCATATATTTT; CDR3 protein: CASSQDLRISGNTIYF
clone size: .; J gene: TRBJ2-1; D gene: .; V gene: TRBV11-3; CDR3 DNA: TGTGCCAGCAGCCCTTGGGGGGACTGGGGCAATGAGCAGTTCTTC; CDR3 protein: CASSPWGDWGNEQFF
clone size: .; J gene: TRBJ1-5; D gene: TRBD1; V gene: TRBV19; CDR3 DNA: TGTGCCAGTAGTAAAACAGGGGCTTATCAGCCCCAGCATTTT; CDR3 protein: CASSKTGAYQPQHF
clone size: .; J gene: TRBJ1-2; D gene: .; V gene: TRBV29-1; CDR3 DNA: TGCAGCGTTGAAGACAGGGAGGGCTATGGCTACACCTTC; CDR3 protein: CSVEDREGYGYTF
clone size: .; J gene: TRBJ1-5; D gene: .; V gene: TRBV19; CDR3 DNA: TGTGCCAGTAGTATAGGTTCAGTCAGTTATCAGCCCCAGCATTTT; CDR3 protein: CASSIGSVSYQPQHF
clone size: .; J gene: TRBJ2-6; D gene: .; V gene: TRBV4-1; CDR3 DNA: TGCGCCAGCAGCCCGTGGGACTTACTCTCTGGGGCCAACGTCCTGACTTTC; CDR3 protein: CASSPWDLLSGANVLTF
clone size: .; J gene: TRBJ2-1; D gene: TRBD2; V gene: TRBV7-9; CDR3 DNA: TGTGCCAGCAGCTTCGCCGGGACTACGGGTGAGCAGTTCTTC; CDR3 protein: CASSFAGTTGEQFF
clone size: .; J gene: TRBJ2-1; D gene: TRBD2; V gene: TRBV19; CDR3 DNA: TGTGCCAGTAGGCCTCCTAGCGGGGGGGGCCACAATGAGCAGTTCTTC; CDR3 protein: CASRPPSGGGHNEQFF
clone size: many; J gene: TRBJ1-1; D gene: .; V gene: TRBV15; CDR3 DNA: TGTGCCACCAGCATCTTCGGGGGGGAGGAAGCTTTCTTT; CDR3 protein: CATSIFGGEEAFF
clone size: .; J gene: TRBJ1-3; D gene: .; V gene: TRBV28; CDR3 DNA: TGTGCCAGCAGTGCCGGCGGACAGCTCTACTCTGGAAACACCATATATTTT; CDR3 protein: CASSAGGQLYSGNTIYF
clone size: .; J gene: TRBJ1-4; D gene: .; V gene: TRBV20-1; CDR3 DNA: TGCAGTGCGGGCGGGGCCGGAAAACTGTTTTTT; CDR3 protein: CSAGGAGKLFF
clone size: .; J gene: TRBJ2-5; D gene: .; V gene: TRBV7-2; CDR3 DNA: TGTGCCAGCAGCAGCCGGGGGATCCAAGAGACCCAGTACTTC; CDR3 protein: CASSSRGIQETQYF
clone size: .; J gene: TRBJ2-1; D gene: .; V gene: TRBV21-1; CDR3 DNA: TGTGCCAGCACCCGGGACACCCAACCCACCAATGAGCAGTTCTTC; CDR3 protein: CASTRDTQPTNEQFF
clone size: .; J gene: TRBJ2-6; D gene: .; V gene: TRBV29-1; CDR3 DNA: TGCAGCGTTGAGGGGCTCTCTGGGGCCAACGTCCTGACTTTC; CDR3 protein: CSVEGLSGANVLTF
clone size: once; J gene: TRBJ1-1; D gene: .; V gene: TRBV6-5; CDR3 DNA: TGTGCCAGCAGTCGACAGATGAACACTGAAGCTTTCTTT; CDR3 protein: CASSRQMNTEAFF
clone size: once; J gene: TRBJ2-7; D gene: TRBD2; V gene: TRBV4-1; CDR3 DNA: TGCGCCAGCAGCTACCCGGGACTAGCGGGGGGAGATTACGAGCAGTACTTC; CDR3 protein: CASSYPGLAGGDYEQYF
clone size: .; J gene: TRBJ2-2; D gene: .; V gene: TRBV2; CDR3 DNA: TGTGCCAGCAGTGAATCGGCAGGGGGGATCGGGGAGCTGTTTTTT; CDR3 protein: CASSESAGGIGELFF
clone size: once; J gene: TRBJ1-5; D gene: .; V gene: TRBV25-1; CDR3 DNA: TGTGCCAGCAGTGACAGGGGCTTCCAGCCCCAGCATTTT; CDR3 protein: CASSDRGFQPQHF
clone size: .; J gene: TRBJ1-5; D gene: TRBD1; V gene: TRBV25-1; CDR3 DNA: TGTGCCAGCAGTGTCACAGGGGCAACGAAGCCCCAGCATTTT; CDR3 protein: CASSVTGATKPQHF
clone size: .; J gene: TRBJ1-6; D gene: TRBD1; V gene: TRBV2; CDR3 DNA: TGTGCCAGCACTATGAGCCAGGGGGGTTCACCCCTCCACTTT; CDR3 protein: CASTMSQGGSPLHF
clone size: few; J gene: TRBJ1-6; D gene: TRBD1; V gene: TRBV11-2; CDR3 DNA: TGTGCCAGCAGCTACCGGGACAGTCATAATTCACCCCTCCACTTT; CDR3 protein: CASSYRDSHNSPLHF
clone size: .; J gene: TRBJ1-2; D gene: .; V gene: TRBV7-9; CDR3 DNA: TGTGCCAGCAGCTTACCAGGATCCTATGGCTACACCTTC; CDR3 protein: CASSLPGSYGYTF
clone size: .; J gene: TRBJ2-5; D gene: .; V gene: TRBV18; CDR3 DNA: TGTGCCAGCTCACCACCGGTCTCGGGGTTTGGAGAGACCCAGTACTTC; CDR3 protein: CASSPPVSGFGETQYF
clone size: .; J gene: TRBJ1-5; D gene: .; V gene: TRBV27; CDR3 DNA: TGTGCCAGACAGGACCCTGGGGTCGATCAGCCCCAGCATTTT; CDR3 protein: CARQDPGVDQPQHF
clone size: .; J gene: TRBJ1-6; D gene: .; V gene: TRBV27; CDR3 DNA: TGTGCCAGCAGTGAGTACGGACCCCTCCACTTT; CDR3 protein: CASSEYGPLHF
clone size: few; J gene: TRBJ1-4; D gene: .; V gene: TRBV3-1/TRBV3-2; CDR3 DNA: TGTGCCAGCAGCCAAGAGGGCAGTGCTAATGAAAAACTGTTTTTT; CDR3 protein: CASSQEGSANEKLFF
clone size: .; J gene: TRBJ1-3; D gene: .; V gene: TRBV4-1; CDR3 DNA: TGCGCCAGCAGCCAACTGCACGTCGCAGGGCAGATAAACACCATATATTTT; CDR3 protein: CASSQLHVAGQINTIYF
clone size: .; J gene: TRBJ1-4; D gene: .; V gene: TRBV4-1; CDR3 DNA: TGCGCCAGCAGCCAAGTGTCAGGGCCAAATGAAAAACTGTTTTTT; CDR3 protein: CASSQVSGPNEKLFF
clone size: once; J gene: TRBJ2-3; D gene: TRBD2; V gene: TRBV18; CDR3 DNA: TGTGCCAGCTCACCACCGGCGGGAGGGTTCACAGATACGCAGTATTTT; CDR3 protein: CASSPPAGGFTDTQYF
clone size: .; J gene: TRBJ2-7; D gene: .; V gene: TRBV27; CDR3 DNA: TGTGCCAGCAGTTTGGGAGCGGCCCTCTCCTACGAGCAGTACTTC; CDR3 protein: CASSLGAALSYEQYF